One sample yielded the 14 T cell receptor beta chains listed below, sequenced in a study of early T cells in non-severe SARS-CoV-2 infection. A single record per CDR3 protein comes from TCRdb applying MiXCR to the 5' RACE reads. The sample holds more than 60,000 distinct CDR3 sequences; 9.5% to 15% are singletons and the top ten take roughly 2.6%. This sample comprised whole blood, obtained at baseline. These receptors all come from an adult who was a healthcare worker with PCR-confirmed SARS-CoV-2 infection or an uninfected control (not recorded which).

Ten or more counts support this clonotype. The CDR3 bases are TGTGCCAGCACCTACAGGGGCGTCGGCACAGATACGCAGTATTTT. Residues: CASTYRGVGTDTQYF. The rearrangement links TRBV2 to TRBJ2-3; 7 bases are shared with TRBD1. Germline CDR1 and CDR2: SNHLY and FYNNEI. Losses at the gene ends were 7 bases for V and 1 base for J; bases not matched to a gene: 8. The CDR3 sequence is 15 residues long.

Many counts were recorded for this clonotype. The rearrangement joins TRBV7-6 to TRBJ1-6; the match to TRBD1 covers 7 bases. Germline V gives CDR1 SGHVS, CDR2 FNYEAQ. After removal of 6 bases from V and 9 bases from J, the junction contained 11 bases not matched to a gene. The CDR3 has 15 amino acids. The CDR3 bases are TGTGCCAGCAGAGAAACGACAGGGTCAGGTTCACCCCTCCACTTT. Residues: CASRETTGSGSPLHF.

This clonotype was seen a handful of times. The V call is TRBV27, the J call TRBJ2-7; D is ambiguous. The CDR3 has 14 residues. Trimming removed 5 bases from V and 2 bases from J, with 13 bases in between. The V gene's germline CDR1 is MNHEY and CDR2 SMNVEV (reference sequence). The CDR3, as DNA: TGTGCCAGCAGTGAGACATCCGCGGCCTACGAGCAGTACTTC. Protein product: CASSETSAAYEQYF.

This clonotype has only a few counts. V is TRBV10-3 and J is TRBJ2-2; no clear D gene. Looked up from germline, CDR1 is ENHRY and CDR2 is SYGVKD. V gave up 6 bases and J gave up 5 bases, with 7 bases separating them. This CDR3 is built from 12 residues. This CDR3 is CAIRGGTGELFF. As DNA, the CDR3 is TGTGCCATCAGGGGTGGGACCGGGGAGCTGTTTTTT.

J is TRBJ1-1 and V is TRBV7-2, with a weak D call TRBD1 (5 bases). There are 15 residues in the CDR3. The germline V gene has CDR1 SGHTA and CDR2 FQGNSA. Trimming removed 1 base from V and 4 bases from J, with 13 bases in between. CDR3 nucleotides: TGTGCCAGCAGCTTAGTTGGACGGGGGGGCACTGAAGCTTTCTTT. Its translation: CASSLVGRGGTEAFF.

This clonotype was counted many times. The chain employs TRBV18 and TRBJ1-5; no firm D call. Trimming shortened V by 3 bases and J by 4 bases, and 16 bases separated the two germline ends. The CDR3 covers 16 residues. From germline, CDR1 is KGHSH and CDR2 LQKENI. This CDR3 reads CASSPPSYSGNQPQHF. The CDR3 bases are TGTGCCAGCTCACCCCCATCCTATTCGGGGAATCAGCCCCAGCATTTT.

This clonotype appeared a few times. The chain combines TRBV7-8 with TRBJ2-3; D is uncertain. This CDR3 spans 15 amino acids. V shed 2 bases and J shed 1 base, with 10 bases lying between them. Germline V gene sequence: CDR1 SGHVS, CDR2 FQNEAQ. The chain's CDR3 is CASSLPRWGTDTQYF. For the CDR3, the DNA is TGTGCCAGCAGCTTACCCCGTTGGGGCACAGATACGCAGTATTTT.

This chain uses TRBV20-1 with TRBJ2-7; 9 nucleotides agree with TRBD1. This CDR3 has 12 amino acids. V shed 6 bases, J shed 6 bases, and the junction held 6 bases outside the gene matches. Germline V gives CDR1 DFQATT, CDR2 SNEGSKA (reference sequence). CDR3 DNA sequence: TGCAGTGCCCGAGGACAGGGGAGCGAGCAGTACTTC. It translates to CSARGQGSEQYF.

This clonotype appeared many times. V gene TRBV12-3 or TRBV12-4 combines with J gene TRBJ2-7; possibly TRBD2 for D (5 bases). The CDR3 has 15 residues. Trimming took off 6 bases at V and 2 bases at J, with 17 bases between the two ends. CDR3 in DNA: TGTGCCAGCAGCGTAAACAGCGGCTTAACCTACGAGCAGTACTTC. Translating it yields CASSVNSGLTYEQYF.

This clonotype appeared a few times. The chain is built from TRBV6-6 and TRBJ2-7, with D possibly matching TRBD1 (6 bases). With 7 bases removed from V and 1 base from J, the gap between germline ends came to 17 bases. The CDR3 is 15 residues long. CDR1 MNHNY and CDR2 SVGAGI come from the germline V gene (reference sequence). CDR3 sequence (DNA): TGTGCCAGCACCCCCCTTAACAGGGCATCCTACGAGCAGTACTTC. Its translation: CASTPLNRASYEQYF.

In this sample, this clonotype turned up many times. The V call is TRBV20-1, the J call TRBJ2-5; TRBD1 might be the D (6 bases). Germline loops: CDR1 DFQATT, CDR2 SNEGSKA (reference sequence). Trimming took off 8 bases at V and 2 bases at J, with 12 bases between the two ends. This CDR3 is 12 amino acids long. This chain's CDR3 is CSTRGTQETQYF. For the CDR3, the DNA is TGCAGTACCCGTGGGACACAAGAGACCCAGTACTTC.

The chain recombines TRBV19 with TRBJ1-6; 7 bases line up with TRBD1. This CDR3 has 14 residues. In germline, CDR1 is LNHDA, CDR2 SQIVND (reference sequence). The V segment lost 3 bases and the J segment 10 bases; nucleotides outside the gene matches: 6. This CDR3 reads CASSIGQARSPLHF. The CDR3, as DNA: TGTGCCAGTAGTATCGGACAGGCCCGCTCACCCCTCCACTTT.

This clonotype has just a few counts. The CDR3 coding sequence is TGTGCCAGCAGTTCAACAGGGCGGTTGAACACTGAAGCTTTCTTT. Its protein is CASSSTGRLNTEAFF. The chain couples TRBV28 to TRBJ1-1, with D possibly being TRBD1 (6 bases). V was trimmed by 4 bases and J by 0 bases, leaving 12 bases between them. The CDR3 runs to 15 residues. In germline, CDR1 is MDHEN, CDR2 SYDVKM.

Ten or more counts support this clonotype. The rearrangement links TRBV6-2 or TRBV6-3 to TRBJ1-3, with no clear D. Trimming took off 0 bases at V and 14 bases at J, with 14 bases between the two ends. Germline V gene sequence: CDR1 MNHEY, CDR2 SVGEGT. CDR3 length equals 13 residues. The CDR3 bases are TGTGCCAGCAGTTACTCGAATCGGTTCCGCGTATATTTT. Protein product: CASSYSNRFRVYF.